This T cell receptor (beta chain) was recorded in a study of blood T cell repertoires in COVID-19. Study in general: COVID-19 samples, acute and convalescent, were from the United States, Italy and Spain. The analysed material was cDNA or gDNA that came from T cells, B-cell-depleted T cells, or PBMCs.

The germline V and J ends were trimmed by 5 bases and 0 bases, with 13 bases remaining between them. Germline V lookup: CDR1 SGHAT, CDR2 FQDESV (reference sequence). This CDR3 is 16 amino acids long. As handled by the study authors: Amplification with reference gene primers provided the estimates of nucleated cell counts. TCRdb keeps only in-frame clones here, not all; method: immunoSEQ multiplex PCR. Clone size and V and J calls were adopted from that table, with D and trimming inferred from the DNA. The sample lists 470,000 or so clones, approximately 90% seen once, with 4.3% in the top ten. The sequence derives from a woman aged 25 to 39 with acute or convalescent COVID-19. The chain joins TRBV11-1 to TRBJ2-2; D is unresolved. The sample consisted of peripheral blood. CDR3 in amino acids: CASSPSSVANTGELFF. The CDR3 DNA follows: TGTGCCAGCAGCCCTAGTTCGGTTGCGAACACCGGGGAGCTGTTTTTT.